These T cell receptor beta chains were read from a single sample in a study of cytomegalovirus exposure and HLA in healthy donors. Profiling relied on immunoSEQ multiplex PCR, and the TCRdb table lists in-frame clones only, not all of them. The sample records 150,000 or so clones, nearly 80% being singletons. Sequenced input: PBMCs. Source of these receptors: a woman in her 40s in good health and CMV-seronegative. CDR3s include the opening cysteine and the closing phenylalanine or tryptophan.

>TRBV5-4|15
CASSSPGLYQETQYF
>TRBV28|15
CASSPHRSVNTEAFF
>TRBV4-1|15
CASSQAGQNTGELFF
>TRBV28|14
CASSGTGGVSEAFF
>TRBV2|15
CASSPPGTSVYEQYF
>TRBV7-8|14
CASAVRGSGNTIYF
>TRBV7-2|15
CASSLRRGTTDTQYF
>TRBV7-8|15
CASSLAGSSNQPQHF
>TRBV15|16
CATSRGDDSPNSPLHF
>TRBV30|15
CAWSADRGSSYEQYF
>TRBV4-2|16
CASSQEPGATNEKLFF
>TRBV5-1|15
CASSFHRGGNTEAFF
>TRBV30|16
CAWSVLATSSSYEQYF
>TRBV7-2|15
CASSFRGASTDTQYF
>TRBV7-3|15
CASSLRRGGFETQYF
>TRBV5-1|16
CASSLDGGGGNQPQHF
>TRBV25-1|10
CATGGYEQYF
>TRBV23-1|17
CASSQLVRTSGCNEQFF
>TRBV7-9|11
CASSLHYEQYF
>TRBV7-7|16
CASSPAAGQGSYEQYF